The clone carrying this TCR beta chain has a count of ten or more. Its antigen remains unknown. The sample originates from a study of naive and memory T cell subsets. Study-level findings and limits: Potentially, T cell activation and differentiation skew this RNA-based measurement.

The library had UMIs added by 3' ligation of an oligonucleotide to TCR cDNA. Unsorted total RNA, about 1 to 1000 ng, was DNase treated before reverse transcription. The V gene lost 4 bases and the J gene lost 6 bases, with 14 bases spanning the gap. The CDR3 runs to 13 residues. Germline assignment: CDR1 SGHRS and CDR2 YFSETQ. Four PCR rounds used nested alpha and beta constant region primers plus the SP2 primer. TCRdb fed the 5' RACE reads into MiXCR, producing one record per CDR3 protein. This table has approximately 52,000 distinct CDR3 sequences, approximately 4.5% appearing once. This chain links TRBV5-1 with TRBJ2-7; possible D gene TRBD2, 5 bases. This clonotype was obtained from a female donor in good health. The CDR3 DNA is TGCGCCAGCAGCCAGACTATAGCTCTCGAGCAGTACTTC. Its translation is CASSQTIALEQYF.